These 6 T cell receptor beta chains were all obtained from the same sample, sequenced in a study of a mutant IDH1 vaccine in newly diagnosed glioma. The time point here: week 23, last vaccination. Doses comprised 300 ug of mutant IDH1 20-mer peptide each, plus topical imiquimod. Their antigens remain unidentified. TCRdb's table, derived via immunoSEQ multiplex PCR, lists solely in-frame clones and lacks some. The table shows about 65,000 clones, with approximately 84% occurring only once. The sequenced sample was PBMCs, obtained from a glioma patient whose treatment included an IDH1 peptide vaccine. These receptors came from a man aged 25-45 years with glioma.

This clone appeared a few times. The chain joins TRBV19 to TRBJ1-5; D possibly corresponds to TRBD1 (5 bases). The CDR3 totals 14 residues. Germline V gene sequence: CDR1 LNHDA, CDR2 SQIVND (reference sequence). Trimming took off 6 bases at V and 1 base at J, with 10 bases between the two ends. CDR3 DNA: TGTGCCAGTAGCCCCCGGGGGAGCAATCAGCCCCAGCATTTT. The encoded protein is CASSPRGSNQPQHF.

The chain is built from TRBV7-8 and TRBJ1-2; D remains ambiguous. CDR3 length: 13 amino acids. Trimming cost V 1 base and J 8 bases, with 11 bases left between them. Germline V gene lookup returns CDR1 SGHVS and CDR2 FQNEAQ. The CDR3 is CASSLGRVGGYTF. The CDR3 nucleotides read TGTGCCAGCAGCTTAGGGAGGGTTGGAGGCTACACCTTC.

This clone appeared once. The CDR3 loop reads CATSRLPGSGANVLTF. CDR3 bases: TGTGCCACCAGCAGATTGCCAGGCTCTGGGGCCAACGTCCTGACTTTC. This chain connects TRBV15 to TRBJ2-6; no definite D call. Germline CDR1 reads LNHNV; CDR2 reads YYDKDF (reference sequence). CDR3 length: 16 amino acids. V was cut by 2 bases and J by 0 bases, with 8 bases left in between.

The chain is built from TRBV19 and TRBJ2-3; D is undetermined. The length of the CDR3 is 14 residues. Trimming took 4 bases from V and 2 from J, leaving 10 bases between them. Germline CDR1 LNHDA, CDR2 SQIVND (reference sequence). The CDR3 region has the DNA TGTGCCAGTAGTAGTCGCCACAACACAGATACGCAGTATTTT. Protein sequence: CASSSRHNTDTQYF.

The CDR3 is CASSSQGGGIDTQYF. CDR3 bases: TGTGCCAGCAGTTCCCAGGGCGGGGGGATAGATACGCAGTATTTT. The J gene is TRBJ2-3, the V gene TRBV6-5, with 8 bases that match TRBD2. The germline V gene encodes CDR1 MNHEY and CDR2 SVGAGI. J gave up 5 bases and V 4 bases, and 8 bases lay outside the gene matches. The CDR3 loop spans 15 amino acids.

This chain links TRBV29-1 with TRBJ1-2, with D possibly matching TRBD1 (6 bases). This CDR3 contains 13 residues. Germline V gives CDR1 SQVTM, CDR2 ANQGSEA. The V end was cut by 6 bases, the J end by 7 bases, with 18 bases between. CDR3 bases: TGCAGCGTGAGCCCCGGGACATCGGGTGGCTACACCTTC. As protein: CSVSPGTSGGYTF.